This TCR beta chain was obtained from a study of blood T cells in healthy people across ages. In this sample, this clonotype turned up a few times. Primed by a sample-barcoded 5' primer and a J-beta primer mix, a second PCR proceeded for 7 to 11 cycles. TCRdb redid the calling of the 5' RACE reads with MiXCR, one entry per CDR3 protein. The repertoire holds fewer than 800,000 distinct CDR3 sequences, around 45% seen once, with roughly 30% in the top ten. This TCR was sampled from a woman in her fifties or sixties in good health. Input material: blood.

The CDR3 sequence is CASSLMGADIQYF. The DNA for the CDR3 is TGTGCCAGCAGCTTAATGGGGGCTGACATTCAGTACTTC. The chain uses TRBV7-3 and TRBJ2-7; D is perhaps TRBD1 (6 bases). The DNA end favors TRBJ2-4, so the J call may be wrong. The CDR3 has 13 residues. The germline V gene has CDR1 SGHTA and CDR2 FQGTGA.